The text below deals with one T cell receptor beta chain. Its target is not known. This sample was taken from a study of shared clonotypes between healthy human individuals. General study findings and limits: Represented genetic and exposure-history diversity was restricted by having few donors.

The CDR3 spans 14 residues. The V and J ends lost 5 bases and 6 bases, in that order; junction bases with no gene match: 7. Germline-derived CDR1 and CDR2 are SGHTA and FQGTGA. CD45RO negativity and positive selection for CCR7 defined naive CD8 cells, a population that excluded terminally differentiated effector memory CD45RA+ cells. The table came from immunoSEQ multiplex PCR; TCRdb's copy has only in-frame clones and leaves some out. This table has about 2.2 million clones, 90% to 95% appearing once. V is TRBV7-3 and J is TRBJ2-7, with 10 positions matching TRBD1. Sequencing used naive CD8+ T cells from PBMCs. The clonotype was recovered from a man between 18 and 29 years old in good health. Some clones in this sample may be carry-over from other donors' samples. The CDR3 bases are TGTGCCAGCAGCCCTCTAGGGGACAGGGGCGAGCAGTACTTC. Protein: CASSPLGDRGEQYF.